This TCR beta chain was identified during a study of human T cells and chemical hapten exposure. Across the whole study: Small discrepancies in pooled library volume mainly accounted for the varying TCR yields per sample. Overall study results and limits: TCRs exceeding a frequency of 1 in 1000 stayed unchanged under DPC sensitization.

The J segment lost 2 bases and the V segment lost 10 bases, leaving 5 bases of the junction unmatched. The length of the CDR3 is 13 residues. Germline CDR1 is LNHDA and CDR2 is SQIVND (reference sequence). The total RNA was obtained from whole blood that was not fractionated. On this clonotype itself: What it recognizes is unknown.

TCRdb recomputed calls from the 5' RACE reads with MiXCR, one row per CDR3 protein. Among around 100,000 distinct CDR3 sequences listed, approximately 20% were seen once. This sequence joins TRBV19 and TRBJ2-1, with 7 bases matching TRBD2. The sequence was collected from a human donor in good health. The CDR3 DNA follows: TGTGCCACTCAAGGACTAGCCTACAATGAGCAGTTCTTC. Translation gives CATQGLAYNEQFF.